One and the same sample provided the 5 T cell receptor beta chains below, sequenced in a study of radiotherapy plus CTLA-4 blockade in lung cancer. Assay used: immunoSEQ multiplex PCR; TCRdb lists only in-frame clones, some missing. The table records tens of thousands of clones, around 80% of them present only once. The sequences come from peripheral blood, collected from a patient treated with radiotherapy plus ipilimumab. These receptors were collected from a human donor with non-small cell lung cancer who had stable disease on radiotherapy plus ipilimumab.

CDR3 nucleotide sequence: TGTGCCAGCAAGGGACCCGTTGCCTACAATGAGCAGTTCTTC. Its translation: CASKGPVAYNEQFF. The rearrangement uses TRBV28 and TRBJ2-1; the D call may be TRBD1 or TRBD2 (5 bases each). This CDR3 is built from 14 residues. CDR1 and CDR2 from the germline V gene are MDHEN and SYDVKM. The germline V and J ends were trimmed by 7 bases and 2 bases, with 12 bases remaining between them. Full variable domain (outside the CDR3, taken from reference TRBV28 and TRBJ2-1): DVKVTQSSRYLVKRTGEKVFLECVQDMDHENMFWYRQDPGLGLRLIYFSYDVKMKEKGDIPEGYSVSREKKERFSLILESASTNQTSMYLCASKGPVAYNEQFFGPGTRLTVL.

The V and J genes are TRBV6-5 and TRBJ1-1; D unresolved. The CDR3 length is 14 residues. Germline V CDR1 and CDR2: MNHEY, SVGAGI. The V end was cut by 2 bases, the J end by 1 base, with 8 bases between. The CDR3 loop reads CASSYRETNTEAFF. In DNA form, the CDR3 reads TGTGCCAGCAGTTACCGGGAGACGAACACTGAAGCTTTCTTT.

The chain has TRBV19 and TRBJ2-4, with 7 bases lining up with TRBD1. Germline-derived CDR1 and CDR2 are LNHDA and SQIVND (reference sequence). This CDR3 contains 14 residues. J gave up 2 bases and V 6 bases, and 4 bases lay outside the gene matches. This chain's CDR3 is CASRQGSSKNIQYF. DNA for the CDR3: TGTGCCAGTAGACAGGGGTCGTCCAAAAACATTCAGTACTTC.

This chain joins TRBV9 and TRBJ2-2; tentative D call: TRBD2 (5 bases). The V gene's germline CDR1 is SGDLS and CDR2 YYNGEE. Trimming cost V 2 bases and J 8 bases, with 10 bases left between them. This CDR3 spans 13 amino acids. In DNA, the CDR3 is TGTGCCAGCAGCGTCGACTACTCAGGGGAGCTGTTTTTT. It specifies CASSVDYSGELFF.

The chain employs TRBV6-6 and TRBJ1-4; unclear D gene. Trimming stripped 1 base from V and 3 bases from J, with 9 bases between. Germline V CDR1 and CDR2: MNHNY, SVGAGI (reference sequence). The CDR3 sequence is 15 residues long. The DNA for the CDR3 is TGTGCCAGCAGTTACTTAGGGATCGCTAATGAAAAACTGTTTTTT. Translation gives CASSYLGIANEKLFF.